The following is a T cell receptor (beta chain) sequence with its context. The CDR3 length is 15 residues. The germline V gene has CDR1 SGHRS and CDR2 YFSETQ. J was trimmed by 1 base and V by 6 bases; bases with no gene match: 7. The entry originates in a study of blood T cell repertoires in COVID-19. Study overall: The United States, Italy and Spain were the sources of the acute and convalescent COVID-19 samples. PBMCs, B-cell-depleted T cells, or T cells provided the cDNA or gDNA that made up the material.

Original analysis: Using reference gene primer amplification, nucleated cell counts were estimated. Repertoires were generated with immunoSEQ multiplex PCR, while TCRdb's copy carries only in-frame clones and drops some. That table supplies the V and J calls and clone size; D and trimming were determined from the DNA. This table holds 170,000 or so clones, about 83% found once. The gene calls are TRBV5-1 and TRBJ1-1; TRBD1 aligns across 9 bases. The receptor was derived from a human donor in a cohort sampled during active COVID-19. What was sequenced was peripheral blood. CDR3 bases: TGCGCCAGCAACGGACCGGGACAGGGGAACACTGAAGCTTTCTTT. Residues: CASNGPGQGNTEAFF.